A selection of T cell receptor beta chains follows, all from one sample in a study of OX40 agonist ivuxolimab in advanced cancers. Clones were read by immunoSEQ multiplex PCR, and TCRdb kept only the in-frame ones, dropping some. The sample lists 50,000 to 75,000 clones; roughly 77% were seen once. Sequencing used CD4+ or CD8+ T cells sorted from blood, obtained in a trial of the OX40 agonist ivuxolimab. The receptors stem from an adult with an advanced solid tumor such as melanoma, head and neck, liver or kidney cancer. CDR3s include the opening cysteine and the closing phenylalanine or tryptophan. D genes are given only for firm matches. Size is stated for part of the rows, as once, few or many counts, or as a class when the clone is expanded.

V: TRBV11-2
J: TRBJ2-5
D: TRBD2
size: .
DNA: TGTGCCAGCAGCCCTCGACTAGCTGACGCGGAGACCCAGTACTTC
CDR3: CASSPRLADAETQYF

V: TRBV14
J: TRBJ1-1
D: .
size: few
DNA: TGTGCCAGCAGCCAGACAGGACTAACTGAAGCTTTCTTT
CDR3: CASSQTGLTEAFF

V: TRBV2
J: TRBJ2-7
D: TRBD1
size: few
DNA: TGTGCCAGCAGTCATACAGGGGTAGACGAGCAGTACTTC
CDR3: CASSHTGVDEQYF

V: TRBV6-5
J: TRBJ2-7
D: .
size: .
DNA: TGTGCCAGCAGTTACTCTGGGCTGAGCACCAGCGAGCAGTACTTC
CDR3: CASSYSGLSTSEQYF

V: TRBV5-1
J: TRBJ2-5
D: TRBD2
size: .
DNA: TGCGCCAGCAGCCCGGGGGGGGGCTTGGAGACCCAGTACTTC
CDR3: CASSPGGGLETQYF

V: TRBV9
J: TRBJ2-1
D: .
size: .
DNA: TGTGCCAGCAGCCCCAACCTTGTTCCCAATGAGCAGTTCTTC
CDR3: CASSPNLVPNEQFF

V: TRBV7-3
J: TRBJ2-3
D: TRBD2
size: .
DNA: TGTGCCAGCAGCCCCGACAGCGGGGGTAGCACAGATACGCAGTATTTT
CDR3: CASSPDSGGSTDTQYF

V: TRBV12-5
J: TRBJ2-7
D: .
size: .
DNA: TGTGCTAGTGGTTTTATGGGGGAGACAGGGACTCCCTACGAGCAGTACTTC
CDR3: CASGFMGETGTPYEQYF

V: TRBV6-1
J: TRBJ2-3
D: TRBD1
size: .
DNA: TGTGCCAGCAAATGGACAGGGGGGACAGATACGCAGTATTTT
CDR3: CASKWTGGTDTQYF

V: TRBV18
J: TRBJ1-2
D: .
size: .
DNA: TGTGCCAGCTCGGCTGGAAGAGACTATGGCTACACCTTC
CDR3: CASSAGRDYGYTF

V: TRBV18
J: TRBJ2-5
D: .
size: few
DNA: TGTGCCAGCTCAGTAGACTTGTCAGAGACCCAGTACTTC
CDR3: CASSVDLSETQYF

V: TRBV7-3
J: TRBJ2-6
D: .
size: .
DNA: TGTGCCAGCAGCCCCACTGGCTCTGGGGCCAACGTCCTGACTTTC
CDR3: CASSPTGSGANVLTF

V: TRBV19
J: TRBJ2-1
D: TRBD2
size: .
DNA: TGTGCCAGTAGTATGTCTCTAGCGGTGCCTTACAATGAGCAGTTCTTC
CDR3: CASSMSLAVPYNEQFF

V: TRBV7-9
J: TRBJ1-2
D: .
size: .
DNA: TGTGCCAGCAGCTTTGCCGGGCGCGAGTATGGCTACACCTTC
CDR3: CASSFAGREYGYTF

V: TRBV21-1
J: TRBJ2-4
D: .
size: .
DNA: TGTGCCAGCAGCAAAGGCAGCCCACTAGCCAAAAACATTCAGTACTTC
CDR3: CASSKGSPLAKNIQYF

V: TRBV6-5
J: TRBJ2-3
D: .
size: .
DNA: TGTGCCAGCAGTTACTCGCGGGACCGCTCAGATACGCAGTATTTT
CDR3: CASSYSRDRSDTQYF

V: TRBV10-3
J: TRBJ2-7
D: TRBD1
size: once
DNA: TGTGCCATCAGCGCCGGACTCTACCCGGGACAGGGAAAACAGTACTTC
CDR3: CAISAGLYPGQGKQYF

V: TRBV28
J: TRBJ2-4
D: TRBD1
size: .
DNA: TGTGCCAGCCTTGCGACAGGGGGCGACATTCAGTACTTC
CDR3: CASLATGGDIQYF

V: TRBV6-1
J: TRBJ1-4
D: .
size: .
DNA: TGTGCCAGCAGTGAAGAGTTGGGGGGGCAGGGAGAAAAACTGTTTTTT
CDR3: CASSEELGGQGEKLFF

V: TRBV5-5
J: TRBJ1-6
D: .
size: .
DNA: TGTGCCAGCAGCTTGGGCCCTTCGCCCGGTAATTCACCCCTCCACTTT
CDR3: CASSLGPSPGNSPLHF

V: TRBV9
J: TRBJ1-4
D: .
size: few
DNA: TGTGCCAGCAGCCGGGACCAAGGAAAAAAACTGTTTTTT
CDR3: CASSRDQGKKLFF

V: TRBV14
J: TRBJ2-5
D: .
size: .
DNA: TGTGCCAGCAGGAAGACAGGACAAGAGACCCAGTACTTC
CDR3: CASRKTGQETQYF

V: TRBV6-1
J: TRBJ1-2
D: .
size: few
DNA: TGTGCCAGCAGTGAACCACAAAGGTGGGGCTATGGCTACACCTTC
CDR3: CASSEPQRWGYGYTF

V: TRBV30
J: TRBJ2-7
D: .
size: .
DNA: TGTGCCTTAGCCCTCTCATCCTACGAGCAGTACTTC
CDR3: CALALSSYEQYF

V: TRBV29-1
J: TRBJ2-1
D: TRBD2
size: .
DNA: TGCAGCGTAGTAGCGGGAGCCTCTGATGGTAATGAGCAGTTCTTC
CDR3: CSVVAGASDGNEQFF

V: TRBV6-1
J: TRBJ2-3
D: TRBD2
size: few
DNA: TGTGCCAGCAGTGAATTTAACGGGAGGGCGACAGATACGCAGTATTTT
CDR3: CASSEFNGRATDTQYF

V: TRBV6-1
J: TRBJ1-2
D: .
size: .
DNA: TGTGCCATCAGGGAAATCTATGGCTACACCTTC
CDR3: CAIREIYGYTF

V: TRBV6-5
J: TRBJ2-1
D: .
size: .
DNA: TGTGCCAGCAGTTACGGGGGGGCCGAATGGAATGAGCAGTTCTTC
CDR3: CASSYGGAEWNEQFF

V: TRBV5-1
J: TRBJ2-1
D: .
size: .
DNA: TGCGCCAGCAGCTTGGTCCGGGAGCAATACAATGAGCAGTTCTTC
CDR3: CASSLVREQYNEQFF

V: TRBV30
J: TRBJ1-4
D: .
size: .
DNA: TGTGCCTGGAGTGCTGAATTGGAACTGTTTTTT
CDR3: CAWSAELELFF

V: TRBV10-3
J: TRBJ2-5
D: .
size: .
DNA: TGTGCCATCAGTGACATGGCTTTGGAGACCCAGTACTTC
CDR3: CAISDMALETQYF

V: TRBV20-1
J: TRBJ1-2
D: .
size: .
DNA: TGCAGTGCTAGATTCGGCTATGGCTACACCTTC
CDR3: CSARFGYGYTF

V: TRBV6-6
J: TRBJ2-1
D: .
size: .
DNA: TGTGCCAGCAGTTACTCGAGAGGGGCCTACAATGAGCAGTTCTTC
CDR3: CASSYSRGAYNEQFF

V: TRBV14
J: TRBJ2-1
D: .
size: once
DNA: TGTGCCAGCAGCCACCAAGATCCTTATCTTGGGAATGAGCAGTTCTTC
CDR3: CASSHQDPYLGNEQFF

V: TRBV5-5
J: TRBJ1-5
D: .
size: .
DNA: TGTGCCAGCAGCTTTTTGGTAGGCCGGGGGCCCCAGCATTTT
CDR3: CASSFLVGRGPQHF

V: TRBV6-6
J: TRBJ1-1
D: .
size: .
DNA: TGTGCCAGCAGTTACTACAGGGCCACTGAAGCTTTCTTT
CDR3: CASSYYRATEAFF

V: TRBV18
J: TRBJ1-2
D: .
size: .
DNA: TGTGCCAGCTCACCGTCGGACAACCGAGGCTACACCTTC
CDR3: CASSPSDNRGYTF

V: TRBV7-3
J: TRBJ2-1
D: TRBD2
size: .
DNA: TGTGCCAGCAGCTCGGGGAGCGGGGGATACAATGAGCAGTTCTTC
CDR3: CASSSGSGGYNEQFF

V: TRBV19
J: TRBJ1-6
D: TRBD1
size: few
DNA: TGTGCCAGTAGTATCGGGACAGTGCATAATTCACCCCTCCACTTT
CDR3: CASSIGTVHNSPLHF

V: TRBV6-7
J: TRBJ1-2
D: .
size: .
DNA: TGTGCCAGCAGTTACTCGGGGGGGGATCATGGCTACACCTTC
CDR3: CASSYSGGDHGYTF

V: TRBV5-8
J: TRBJ2-7
D: .
size: once
DNA: TGTGCCAGCAGCCGCCGCCCCGAGCAGTACTTC
CDR3: CASSRRPEQYF

V: TRBV19
J: TRBJ2-5
D: TRBD2
size: .
DNA: TGTGCCAGTAGTATTGAGGCTAGCGGGGGCCAAGAGACCCAGTACTTC
CDR3: CASSIEASGGQETQYF

V: TRBV6-5
J: TRBJ2-6
D: .
size: .
DNA: TGTGCCAGCAGTTACGTGGACTCTGGGGCCAACGTCCTGACTTTC
CDR3: CASSYVDSGANVLTF

V: TRBV6-6
J: TRBJ1-1
D: .
size: .
DNA: TGTGCCAGCAGTTACTCACGGGGGGGCCGGGGCACTGAAGCTTTCTTT
CDR3: CASSYSRGGRGTEAFF

V: TRBV6-1
J: TRBJ2-3
D: .
size: .
DNA: TGTGCCAGCAGTGAAATCGGCGGGGGCACAGATACGCAGTATTTT
CDR3: CASSEIGGGTDTQYF

V: TRBV13
J: TRBJ2-2
D: TRBD2
size: .
DNA: TGTGCCAGCAGCCCCTTCAGCGGGACTACGAACACCGGGGAGCTGTTTTTT
CDR3: CASSPFSGTTNTGELFF